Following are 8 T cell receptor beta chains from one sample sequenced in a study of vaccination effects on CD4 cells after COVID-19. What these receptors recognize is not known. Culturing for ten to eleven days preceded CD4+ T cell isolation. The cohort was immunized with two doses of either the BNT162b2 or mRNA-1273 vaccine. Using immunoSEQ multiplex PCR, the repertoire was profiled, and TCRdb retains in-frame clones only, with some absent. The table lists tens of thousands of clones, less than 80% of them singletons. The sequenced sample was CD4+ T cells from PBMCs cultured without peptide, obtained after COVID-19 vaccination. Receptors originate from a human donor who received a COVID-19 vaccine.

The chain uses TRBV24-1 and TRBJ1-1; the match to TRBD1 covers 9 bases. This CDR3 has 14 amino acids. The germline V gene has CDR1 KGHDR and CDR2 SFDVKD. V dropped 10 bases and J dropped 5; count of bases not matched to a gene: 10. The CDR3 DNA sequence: TGTGCCACTCGGAGGGGACAGGGCGGAACTGAAGCTTTCTTT. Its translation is CATRRGQGGTEAFF.

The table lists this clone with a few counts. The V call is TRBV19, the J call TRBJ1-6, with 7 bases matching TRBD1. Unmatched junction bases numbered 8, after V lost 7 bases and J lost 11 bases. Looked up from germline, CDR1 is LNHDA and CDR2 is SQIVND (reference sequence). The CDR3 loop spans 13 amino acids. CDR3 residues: CASKSGQATPLHF. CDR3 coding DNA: TGTGCCAGTAAATCCGGACAGGCAACACCCCTCCACTTT. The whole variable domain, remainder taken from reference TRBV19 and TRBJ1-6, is DGGITQSPKYLFRKEGQNVTLSCEQNLNHDAMYWYRQDPGQGLRLIYYSQIVNDFQKGDIAEGYSVSREKKESFPLTVTSAQKNPTAFYLCASKSGQATPLHFGNGTRLTVT.

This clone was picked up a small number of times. The chain's CDR3 is CASSLELKDTIYF. The DNA for the CDR3 is TGTGCCAGCAGCTTGGAACTGAAGGACACCATATATTTT. This chain links TRBV5-6 with TRBJ1-3; D remains unclear. The V end was cut by 0 bases, the J end by 8 bases, with 9 bases between. This CDR3 has 13 amino acids. Germline assignment: CDR1 SGHDT and CDR2 YYEEEE.

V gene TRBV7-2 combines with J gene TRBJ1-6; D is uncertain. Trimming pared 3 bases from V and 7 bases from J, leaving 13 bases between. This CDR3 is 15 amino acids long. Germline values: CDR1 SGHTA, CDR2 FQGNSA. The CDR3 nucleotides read TGTGCCAGCAGCTTGCAGGCCGTCGCGAATTCACCCCTCCACTTT. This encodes CASSLQAVANSPLHF. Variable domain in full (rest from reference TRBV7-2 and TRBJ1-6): GAGVSQSPSNKVTEKGKDVELRCDPISGHTALYWYRQSLGQGLEFLIYFQGNSAPDKSGLPSDRFSAERTGGSVSTLTIQRTQQEDSAVYLCASSLQAVANSPLHFGNGTRLTVT.

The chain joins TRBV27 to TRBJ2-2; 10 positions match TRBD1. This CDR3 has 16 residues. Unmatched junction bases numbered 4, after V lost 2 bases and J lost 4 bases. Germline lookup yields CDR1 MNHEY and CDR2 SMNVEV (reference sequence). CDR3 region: CASSLLDRGITGELFF. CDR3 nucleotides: TGTGCCAGCAGTTTACTGGACAGGGGGATCACCGGGGAGCTGTTTTTT.

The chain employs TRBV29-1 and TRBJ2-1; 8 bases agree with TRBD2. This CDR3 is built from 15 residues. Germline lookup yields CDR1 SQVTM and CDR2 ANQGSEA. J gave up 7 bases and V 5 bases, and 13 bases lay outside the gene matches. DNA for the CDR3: TGCAGCGTTTACCACAGCGGGGGCCCCGCGAATGAGCAGTTCTTC. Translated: CSVYHSGGPANEQFF.

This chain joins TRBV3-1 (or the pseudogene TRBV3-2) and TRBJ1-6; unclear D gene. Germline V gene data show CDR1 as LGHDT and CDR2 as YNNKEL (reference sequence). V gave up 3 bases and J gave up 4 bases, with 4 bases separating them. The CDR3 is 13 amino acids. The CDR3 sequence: CASSQQYNSPLHF. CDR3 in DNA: TGTGCCAGCAGCCAGCAGTATAATTCACCCCTCCACTTT.

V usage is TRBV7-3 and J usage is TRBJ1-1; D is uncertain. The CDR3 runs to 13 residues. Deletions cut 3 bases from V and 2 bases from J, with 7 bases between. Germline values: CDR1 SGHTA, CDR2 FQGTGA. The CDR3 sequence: CASSFAHNTEAFF. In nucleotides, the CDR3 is TGTGCCAGCAGCTTCGCCCATAACACTGAAGCTTTCTTT.